Shown below are 21 T cell receptor beta chains from a single sample sequenced in a study of a mutant IDH1 vaccine in newly diagnosed glioma. Profiled with immunoSEQ multiplex PCR; TCRdb holds only in-frame clones, not every one. The table records fewer than 70,000 clones, around nine tenths of them present only once. The time point is: week 35, safety follow-up. A single vaccine dose contained 300 ug of mutant IDH1 20-mer peptide, and topical imiquimod was used with it. Their specific antigens are unknown. The specimen comprised PBMCs, sampled from a glioma patient whose treatment included an IDH1 peptide vaccine. All receptors come from a man in his thirties or forties with glioma.

The chain carries TRBV5-1 and TRBJ2-3; D gene ambiguous. The CDR3 extends over 13 amino acids. Trimming took 5 bases from V and 4 from J, leaving 11 bases between them. CDR1 and CDR2 (germline): SGHRS, YFSETQ. CDR3 in amino acids: CASRVRSPDTQYF. CDR3 nucleotides: TGCGCCAGCAGGGTGCGAAGCCCAGATACGCAGTATTTT.

This clone was seen only once. CDR3 in DNA: TGTGCCAGCAGCCTTCTTGCTAACGAGCAGTACTTC. Protein: CASSLLANEQYF. V and J are TRBV4-2 and TRBJ2-7, with D unresolved. The germline V gene encodes CDR1 LGHNA and CDR2 YNFKEQ. The CDR3 has 12 amino acids. The V gene lost 4 bases and the J gene lost 5 bases, with 9 bases spanning the gap.

The CDR3 region is CASSPTEGWNVLTF. CDR3 nucleotides: TGTGCCAGCAGCCCCACGGAGGGTTGGAACGTCCTGACTTTC. The chain uses TRBV5-5 and TRBJ2-6; possible D gene TRBD2, 6 bases. This CDR3 is built from 14 residues. Per germline, CDR1 SGHKS and CDR2 YYEKEE (reference sequence). V lost 4 bases and J lost 10, with 15 bases in between.

This chain links TRBV27 with TRBJ1-4; no definite D call. The V end was cut by 2 bases, the J end by 0 bases, with 4 bases between. The length of the CDR3 is 14 residues. Germline V CDR1 and CDR2: MNHEY, SMNVEV (reference sequence). CDR3 protein: CASSLVATNEKLFF. Here the CDR3 DNA reads TGTGCCAGCAGTTTAGTTGCAACTAATGAAAAACTGTTTTTT. Combining the CDR3 with reference TRBV27 and TRBJ1-4 gives the whole variable domain EAQVTQNPRYLITVTGKKLTVTCSQNMNHEYMSWYRQDPGLGLRQIYYSMNVEVTDKGDVPEGYKVSRKEKRNFPLILESPSPNQTSLYFCASSLVATNEKLFFGSGTQLSVL.

The chain links TRBV2 to TRBJ1-6, with no clear D. The CDR3 runs to 12 residues. The V end lost 3 bases, the J end lost 8 bases, and 5 bases lay between the germline ends. CDR1 and CDR2 from the germline V gene are SNHLY and FYNNEI. CDR3 coding DNA: TGTGCCAGCAGTGATTTATATTCACCCCTCCACTTT. Translated: CASSDLYSPLHF.

This chain connects TRBV7-9 to TRBJ2-7; a weak D match, TRBD1 (5 bases). This CDR3 region has 16 residues. Germline V CDR1 and CDR2: SEHNR, FQNEAQ (reference sequence). The V end lost 4 bases, the J end lost 5 bases, and 21 bases lay between the germline ends. The chain's CDR3 is CASSSTDVTDGHEQYF. CDR3 DNA: TGTGCCAGCAGCTCAACAGACGTGACAGATGGCCACGAGCAGTACTTC.

J is TRBJ1-6 and V is TRBV7-8; 9 bases are a match to TRBD1. CDR1 and CDR2 from the germline V gene are SGHVS and FQNEAQ. Germline trimming cut 4 bases from V and 6 bases from J; bases unmatched to any gene: 1. The length of the CDR3 is 14 residues. The CDR3 DNA follows: TGTGCCAGCAGCTCGGGACAGGGTAATTCACCCCTCCACTTT. Its translation: CASSSGQGNSPLHF.

V usage is TRBV13 and J usage is TRBJ2-2; 10 bases are a match to TRBD1. V trimming: 5 bases; J trimming: 4 bases; junction bases outside the gene matches: 10. In germline, CDR1 is PRHDT, CDR2 FYEKMQ (reference sequence). The CDR3 is 17 amino acids. The CDR3 here is CASSPRGTGALTGELFF. CDR3 coding DNA: TGTGCCAGCAGCCCGCGCGGGACAGGGGCTCTCACCGGGGAGCTGTTTTTT.

The chain links TRBV4-1 to TRBJ2-7, with 8 nucleotides matching TRBD1. V shed 1 base and J 4 bases; nucleotides not matched to a gene: 3. The CDR3 extends over 14 amino acids. The germline V gene encodes CDR1 MGHRA and CDR2 YSYEKL. The CDR3 DNA reads TGCGCCAGCAGCCAAGGGACAGGGCTATACGAGCAGTACTTC. The encoded protein is CASSQGTGLYEQYF.

The rearrangement links TRBV29-1 to TRBJ1-3; no clear D gene. CDR1 is SQVTM and CDR2 is ANQGSEA in the germline V gene. Trimming took 3 bases from V and 4 from J, leaving 16 bases between them. This CDR3 spans 15 amino acids. CDR3 coding DNA: TGCAGCGTTGACCCAGGATCAAGCGGGGGAAACACCATATATTTT. It is translated as CSVDPGSSGGNTIYF.

CDR3 DNA: TGTGCCAGTAGTTCTCAGGGTGTCGCGGACTATGGCTACACCTTC. It codes for CASSSQGVADYGYTF. The V and J genes are TRBV19 and TRBJ1-2; maybe TRBD1 (5 bases). CDR3 length equals 15 residues. Germline V gene lookup returns CDR1 LNHDA and CDR2 SQIVND (reference sequence). Deletions cut 5 bases from V and 3 bases from J, with 16 bases between. Full variable domain (missing parts from reference TRBV19 and TRBJ1-2): DGGITQSPKYLFRKEGQNVTLSCEQNLNHDAMYWYRQDPGQGLRLIYYSQIVNDFQKGDIAEGYSVSREKKESFPLTVTSAQKNPTAFYLCASSSQGVADYGYTFGSGTRLTVV.

There are a few counts of this clone. The chain uses TRBV18 and TRBJ1-4; 9 positions agree with TRBD1. With 6 bases clipped from V and 2 bases from J, the junction kept 4 bases outside the gene matches. Germline assignment: CDR1 KGHSH and CDR2 LQKENI. This CDR3 spans 15 amino acids. CDR3 bases: TGTGCCAGCTCTCTCGGACAGGGGACTAATGAAAAACTGTTTTTT. This gives the protein CASSLGQGTNEKLFF.

The genes are TRBV6-5 and TRBJ2-5, with D possibly TRBD2 on 5 matching bases. Trimming took off 5 bases at V and 11 bases at J, with 18 bases between the two ends. Germline CDR1 and CDR2: MNHEY and SVGAGI. The CDR3 consists of 13 residues. The CDR3: CASSPNPSGEQYF. The CDR3 DNA reads TGTGCCAGCAGTCCAAACCCTTCCGGGGAGCAGTACTTC.

This clone occurred a few times. This chain joins TRBV27 and TRBJ1-1, with 7 bases fitting TRBD1. Per the germline V gene, CDR1 is MNHEY and CDR2 is SMNVEV (reference sequence). Germline trimming cut 5 bases from V and 1 base from J; bases unmatched to any gene: 7. The CDR3 runs to 15 residues. CDR3 loop: CASSPRQGANTEAFF. The CDR3 DNA is TGTGCCAGCAGTCCCAGACAGGGAGCGAACACTGAAGCTTTCTTT.

The chain employs TRBV7-2 and TRBJ1-4; D is uncertain. The CDR3 consists of 15 residues. V was cut by 1 base and J by 4 bases, with 10 bases left in between. Germline loops: CDR1 SGHTA, CDR2 FQGNSA. The CDR3 spells CASSLDLGYNEKLFF. Here the CDR3 DNA reads TGTGCCAGCAGCTTAGACCTTGGTTATAATGAAAAACTGTTTTTT.

The V call is TRBV15, the J call TRBJ2-3, with TRBD1 matching 9 bases. This CDR3 comprises 16 residues. The V gene's germline CDR1 is LNHNV and CDR2 YYDKDF (reference sequence). V trimming: 3 bases; J trimming: 4 bases; junction bases outside the gene matches: 8. CDR3 coding DNA: TGTGCCACCAGCAGGGGGGACAGGGTTTCCGCAGATACGCAGTATTTT. The encoded protein is CATSRGDRVSADTQYF.

A note on this clone: Given the absence of the conserved phenylalanine or tryptophan at the CDR3 end, a read error is likely. This rearrangement joins TRBV7-9 to TRBJ1-1, with 10 bases matching TRBD1. There are 16 residues in the CDR3. Germline values: CDR1 SEHNR, CDR2 FQNEAQ (reference sequence). V gave up 5 bases and J gave up 0 bases; unmatched junction bases: 6. CDR3 bases: TGTGCCAGCAGCCCCCGGGGACAGGGGATGAACACTGAAGCTTTCTCT. This codes for CASSPRGQGMNTEAFS.

V gene TRBV5-1 combines with J gene TRBJ2-3; 14 nucleotides align to TRBD2. The CDR3 sequence is 20 residues long. Germline values: CDR1 SGHRS, CDR2 YFSETQ. The V gene end was trimmed by 0 bases and the J gene end by 3 bases; junction bases not matched to a gene: 12. CDR3 region: CASSLVGTSGRVGGTDTQYF. In DNA form, the CDR3 reads TGCGCCAGCAGCTTGGTGGGGACTAGCGGGAGAGTTGGTGGAACAGATACGCAGTATTTT. The whole variable domain, filled in from reference TRBV5-1 and TRBJ2-3, reads KAGVTQTPRYLIKTRGQQVTLSCSPISGHRSVSWYQQTPGQGLQFLFEYFSETQRNKGNFPGRFSGRQFSNSRSEMNVSTLELGDSALYLCASSLVGTSGRVGGTDTQYFGPGTRLTVL.

The J gene is TRBJ2-3, the V gene TRBV7-9, with D perhaps matching TRBD1 or TRBD2 (6 bases each). The V gene lost 5 bases and the J gene lost 0 bases, with 12 bases spanning the gap. Germline V CDR1 and CDR2: SEHNR, FQNEAQ (reference sequence). This CDR3 has 15 residues. The CDR3 sequence is CASSGSGASTDTQYF. The DNA of the CDR3 is TGTGCCAGCAGCGGGTCGGGGGCCAGCACAGATACGCAGTATTTT.

The V call is TRBV5-6, the J call TRBJ2-7; TRBD2 agrees at 15 bases. Germline-derived CDR1 and CDR2 are SGHDT and YYEEEE. V dropped 4 bases and J dropped 2; count of bases not matched to a gene: 4. The CDR3 consists of 16 residues. The CDR3 nucleotides are TGTGCCAGCAGCGTCGGACTAGCGGGGGGGACCTACGAGCAGTACTTC. It codes for CASSVGLAGGTYEQYF. The whole variable domain, remainder taken from reference TRBV5-6 and TRBJ2-7, is DAGVTQSPTHLIKTRGQQVTLRCSPKSGHDTVSWYQQALGQGPQFIFQYYEEEERQRGNFPDRFSGHQFPNYSSELNVNALLLGDSALYLCASSVGLAGGTYEQYFGPGTRLTVT.

The V call is TRBV5-5, the J call TRBJ1-1; D not certain. The germline V and J ends were trimmed by 2 bases and 1 base, with 21 bases remaining between them. There are 18 residues in the CDR3. Germline CDR1 is SGHKS and CDR2 is YYEKEE (reference sequence). Here the CDR3 reads CASSFLLLRARENTEAFF. CDR3 DNA sequence: TGTGCCAGCAGCTTTTTGTTACTAAGAGCTCGGGAGAACACTGAAGCTTTCTTT.